Listed here are 15 T cell receptor beta chains from one sample, sequenced in a study of blood T cell repertoires in COVID-19. TCRdb's copy holds only in-frame clones and misses some; the assay was immunoSEQ multiplex PCR. Here the sample spans approximately 30,000 clones, 81% being singletons. Source material: peripheral blood. Every receptor here comes from a man in his forties or fifties with active or convalescent COVID-19.

The table lists this clone with a count of one. The chain couples TRBV7-9 to TRBJ2-2, with D perhaps matching TRBD1 (6 bases). Trimming left V 5 bases short and J 4 bases short, with 14 bases between. The germline CDR1 and CDR2 sequences are SEHNR and FQNEAQ (reference sequence). This CDR3 contains 15 residues. In DNA form, the CDR3 reads TGTGCCAGCAGCCTCAGGGGCGGCTTCACCGGGGAGCTGTTTTTT. Its protein is CASSLRGGFTGELFF.

The chain links TRBV4-2 to TRBJ1-4; D is undetermined. Deletions cut 2 bases from V and 10 bases from J, with 11 bases between. CDR3 size: 13 residues. The germline CDR1 and CDR2 sequences are LGHNA and YNFKEQ. The CDR3 DNA is TGTGCCAGCAGCCAAAGTTCTTTCAGAAAACTGTTTTTT. Translating it yields CASSQSSFRKLFF.

The chain employs TRBV3-1 (or the pseudogene TRBV3-2) and TRBJ1-1; tentatively, D is TRBD1 (6 bases). This CDR3 comprises 13 residues. The V gene's germline CDR1 is LGHDT and CDR2 YNNKEL (reference sequence). V lost 4 bases and J 8 bases, leaving 14 bases between the germline ends. This chain's CDR3 is CASSLTGRSEAFF. In DNA, the CDR3 is TGTGCCAGCAGCCTCACAGGGCGGTCAGAAGCTTTCTTT.

V usage is TRBV30 and J usage is TRBJ2-1, with D possibly being TRBD2 (6 bases). This CDR3 region has 15 residues. Trimming took off 3 bases at V and 3 bases at J, with 15 bases between the two ends. From germline, CDR1 is GTSNPN and CDR2 SVGIG (reference sequence). The CDR3 is CAWRSLADVYNEQFF. The CDR3 DNA sequence: TGTGCCTGGAGATCCTTAGCGGACGTCTACAATGAGCAGTTCTTC.

The chain couples TRBV29-1 to TRBJ1-4; D unclear. Deletions cut 6 bases from V and 5 bases from J, with 7 bases between. Per germline, CDR1 SQVTM and CDR2 ANQGSEA. The CDR3 sequence is 11 residues long. Written as DNA, the CDR3 is TGCAGCGTCCATCGGAATGAAAAACTGTTTTTT. Encoded protein: CSVHRNEKLFF.

The CDR3 DNA is TGTGCCAGCAGCACCGGACAGGGCCCCTACGAGCAGTACTTC. Translation: CASSTGQGPYEQYF. The chain combines TRBV11-3 with TRBJ2-7; 8 bases line up with TRBD1. The CDR3 loop spans 14 amino acids. Germline V gives CDR1 SGHNT, CDR2 YENEEA. J lost 2 bases, V lost 5 bases, and 5 bases had no gene match.

The chain joins TRBV27 to TRBJ2-7, with TRBD2 as a possible D gene (6 bases). Trimming stripped 6 bases from V and 6 bases from J, with 27 bases between. This CDR3 is 17 amino acids long. Germline assignment: CDR1 MNHEY and CDR2 SMNVEV (reference sequence). CDR3 bases: TGTGCCAGCAGCCCGAAACATCGACTAGGTACGAGGTTCGAGCAGTACTTC. This sequence encodes CASSPKHRLGTRFEQYF.

The gene calls are TRBV2 and TRBJ1-5; D not resolved. The CDR3 loop spans 13 amino acids. V was shortened by 8 bases and J by 9 bases, with 17 bases between the two germline ends. Germline V gene sequence: CDR1 SNHLY, CDR2 FYNNEI. As DNA, the CDR3 is TGTGCCAGCGCTCCGGGCCCTAGCGCGCCCCAGCATTTT. Translating it yields CASAPGPSAPQHF.

The chain uses TRBV28 and TRBJ2-7, with 10 bases identical to TRBD1. With 5 bases clipped from V and 4 bases from J, the junction kept 5 bases outside the gene matches. This CDR3 is 14 amino acids long. Germline CDR1 is MDHEN and CDR2 is SYDVKM. This CDR3 reads CASSGRTGGYEQYF. The CDR3 nucleotides are TGTGCCAGCAGTGGTAGGACAGGGGGATACGAGCAGTACTTC. The entire variable domain, with the rest obtained from reference TRBV28 and TRBJ2-7, is as follows: DVKVTQSSRYLVKRTGEKVFLECVQDMDHENMFWYRQDPGLGLRLIYFSYDVKMKEKGDIPEGYSVSREKKERFSLILESASTNQTSMYLCASSGRTGGYEQYFGPGTRLTVT.

J is TRBJ1-1 and V is TRBV6-5; 8 bases fit TRBD1. Germline assignment: CDR1 MNHEY and CDR2 SVGAGI. The trim removed 2 bases at V and 7 bases at J, leaving 9 bases unmatched. This CDR3 region has 15 residues. The CDR3 sequence: CASSYDRGGEGEAFF. The CDR3 bases are TGTGCCAGCAGTTACGACAGGGGAGGTGAGGGTGAAGCTTTCTTT.

This clone showed up just a few times. The chain combines TRBV18 with TRBJ2-7, with D maybe TRBD1 (5 bases). Looked up from germline, CDR1 is KGHSH and CDR2 is LQKENI. CDR3 length equals 13 residues. Trimming stripped 3 bases from V and 2 bases from J, with 8 bases between. CDR3 residues: CASSPGQTYEQYF. CDR3 nucleotides: TGTGCCAGCTCACCCGGACAAACCTACGAGCAGTACTTC.

This clone was detected once. This rearrangement joins TRBV20-1 to TRBJ2-7; TRBD2 matches at 11 bases. Germline CDR1 DFQATT, CDR2 SNEGSKA (reference sequence). V was clipped by 3 bases and J by 0 bases; unmatched bases: 7. This CDR3 has 16 amino acids. Here the CDR3 DNA reads TGCAGTGCTAGTGATGCACTAGCGGGAGACTCCTACGAGCAGTACTTC. Residues: CSASDALAGDSYEQYF.

The J gene is TRBJ1-2, the V gene TRBV5-5, with a tentative D call TRBD1 (6 bases). Germline assignment: CDR1 SGHKS and CDR2 YYEKEE (reference sequence). This CDR3 is built from 14 residues. Trimming removed 1 base from V and 8 bases from J, with 15 bases in between. The CDR3 spells CASSLRAGEHGYTF. As DNA, the CDR3 is TGTGCCAGCAGCTTGCGGGCAGGGGAGCACGGCTACACCTTC. Filled out from reference TRBV5-5 and TRBJ1-2, the complete variable domain reads DAGVTQSPTHLIKTRGQQVTLRCSPISGHKSVSWYQQVLGQGPQFIFQYYEKEERGRGNFPDRFSARQFPNYSSELNVNALLLGDSALYLCASSLRAGEHGYTFGSGTRLTVV.

The rearrangement uses TRBV5-1 and TRBJ1-6; 8 bases align to TRBD1. After removal of 0 bases from V and 5 bases from J, the junction contained 4 bases not matched to a gene. This CDR3 is built from 16 residues. Germline V CDR1 and CDR2: SGHRS, YFSETQ. The CDR3 here is CASSLAKDRDNSPLHF. In nucleotides, the CDR3 is TGCGCCAGCAGCTTGGCCAAGGACAGGGATAATTCACCCCTCCACTTT. The whole variable domain, filled in from reference TRBV5-1 and TRBJ1-6, reads KAGVTQTPRYLIKTRGQQVTLSCSPISGHRSVSWYQQTPGQGLQFLFEYFSETQRNKGNFPGRFSGRQFSNSRSEMNVSTLELGDSALYLCASSLAKDRDNSPLHFGNGTRLTVT.

This clone has just a few counts. The chain uses TRBV19 and TRBJ2-7, with D maybe TRBD2 (5 bases). Trimming took 4 bases from V and 2 from J, leaving 9 bases between them. CDR3 length: 13 residues. Germline V lookup: CDR1 LNHDA, CDR2 SQIVND (reference sequence). CDR3 sequence (DNA): TGTGCCAGTAGTAAAGGCGGGCCCTACGAGCAGTACTTC. This encodes CASSKGGPYEQYF.